Listed below are T cell receptor beta chains from one sample, sequenced in a study of blood T cells in healthy people across ages. Via MiXCR, TCRdb re-called the 5' RACE reads, giving one row per CDR3 protein. The table includes more than 600,000 distinct CDR3 sequences, about 25% detected once. The sample was also linked to a second study, of T cells of mothers and their children.

Sequencing input: blood. Receptors were obtained from a boy between 10 and 17 years old in good health. Each CDR3 is given with its conserved first and last residue. A D gene is named only where the DNA matches it firmly. Clone size is given for some rows only: seen once, a few or many times, or a class if the clone is expanded.

15	TRBJ2-7	TRBD2	TRBV19	few	CASSIEASGSYEQYF	TGTGCCAGTAGTATTGAGGCTAGCGGGAGCTACGAGCAGTACTTC
16	TRBJ2-1	-	TRBV5-6	few	CASSSPTGGAYNEQFF	TGCGCCAGCAGCTCCCCCACTGGGGGAGCCTACAATGAGCAGTTCTTC
13	TRBJ1-4	TRBD1	TRBV27	-	CASSDRVTEKLFF	TGTGCCAGCAGTGACAGGGTTACTGAAAAACTGTTTTTT
14	TRBJ2-1	TRBD1	TRBV6-4	few	CASSAGTGSNEQFF	TGTGCCAGCAGTGCCGGGACAGGGAGCAATGAGCAGTTCTTC
16	TRBJ2-3	-	TRBV5-1	-	CASSLERVGPLDTQYF	TGCGCCAGCAGCTTGGAAAGAGTAGGGCCTCTGGATACGCAGTATTTT
17	TRBJ2-7	-	TRBV5-1	-	CASSFGALQPASYEQYF	TGCGCCAGCAGCTTCGGGGCCCTCCAACCTGCCTCCTACGAGCAGTACTTC
14	TRBJ2-5	-	TRBV15	-	CATSRDQLGETQYF	TGTGCCACCAGCAGGGACCAGTTGGGCGAGACCCAGTACTTC
15	TRBJ1-4	TRBD1	TRBV7-2	few	CASSQGGRGGEKLFF	TGTGCCAGCAGCCAGGGGGGCAGGGGTGGTGAAAAACTGTTTTTT
15	TRBJ2-5	TRBD2	TRBV20-1	-	CSAFGLAGAGETQYF	TGCAGTGCCTTCGGACTAGCGGGGGCGGGTGAGACCCAGTACTTC
12	TRBJ1-1	-	TRBV11-2	-	CASSLKGAEAFF	TGTGCCAGCAGCTTAAAGGGCGCTGAAGCTTTCTTT
12	TRBJ1-1	TRBD1	TRBV7-2	few	CASSLHRGEAFF	TGTGCCAGCAGCTTACACAGGGGTGAAGCTTTCTTT
15	TRBJ1-1	TRBD1	TRBV3-1	few	CASSQAGGAGTEALF	TGTGCCAGCAGCCAAGCAGGGGGCGCGGGTACTGAAGCTCTCTTT
15	TRBJ1-4	-	TRBV27	-	CASSFLSGTNEKLFF	TGTGCCAGCAGTTTTCTTTCGGGGACTAATGAAAAACTGTTTTTT